These 29 T cell receptor beta chains share one sample of origin, sequenced in a study of T cell responses to AZD1222 COVID-19 vaccine. Data came from immunoSEQ multiplex PCR; TCRdb stores just in-frame clones and leaves some out. Among some 150,000 clones, 88% were seen once, and the ten largest hold 5% to 6.5%. Sequenced here: peripheral blood, sampled 28 days after the second dose of the MenACWY control vaccine. The receptors originated from an adult who received the MenACWY meningococcal vaccine as a control.

The chain carries TRBV19 and TRBJ1-1; D may be TRBD1 (5 bases). Per the germline V gene, CDR1 is LNHDA and CDR2 is SQIVND (reference sequence). The CDR3 is 14 residues long. Trimming took off 3 bases at V and 5 bases at J, with 13 bases between the two ends. CDR3 protein: CASSIYQGRTEAFF. The CDR3 nucleotides are TGTGCCAGTAGTATCTACCAGGGACGGACTGAAGCTTTCTTT.

The gene calls are TRBV28 and TRBJ1-5; unclear D gene. The V end was cut by 7 bases, the J end by 3 bases, with 19 bases between. This CDR3 has 16 residues. Germline V gene data show CDR1 as MDHEN and CDR2 as SYDVKM. The CDR3 DNA reads as TGTGCCAGCACCGTGGTCCGGGCGGCCATCAATCAGCCCCAGCATTTT. Amino acids: CASTVVRAAINQPQHF.

V usage is TRBV28 and J usage is TRBJ1-5; 9 nucleotides line up with TRBD1. The CDR3 consists of 15 residues. The trim removed 4 bases at V and 4 bases at J, leaving 5 bases unmatched. Germline CDR1 MDHEN, CDR2 SYDVKM. The CDR3 region is CASSSSGQGNQPQHF. The CDR3 coding sequence is TGTGCCAGCAGTTCCTCGGGACAGGGAAATCAGCCCCAGCATTTT.

This chain joins TRBV20-1 and TRBJ1-6; 7 bases are a match to TRBD1. The CDR3 runs to 16 residues. Germline V CDR1 and CDR2: DFQATT, SNEGSKA (reference sequence). J gave up 4 bases and V 3 bases, and 9 bases lay outside the gene matches. As DNA, the CDR3 is TGCAGTGCTAGTGGGAAGGGGGCGACGTATAATTCACCCCTCCACTTT. It translates to CSASGKGATYNSPLHF.

The genes are TRBV7-9 and TRBJ1-2, with D perhaps matching TRBD1 (5 bases). With 0 bases removed from V and 0 bases from J, the gap between germline ends came to 8 bases. The germline V gene has CDR1 SEHNR and CDR2 FQNEAQ (reference sequence). This CDR3 region has 15 residues. The CDR3 DNA follows: TGTGCCAGCAGCTTAGCATGGGGGACTAACTATGGCTACACCTTC. Protein: CASSLAWGTNYGYTF.

V is TRBV21-1 and J is TRBJ1-2; TRBD1 reflects the table's D call only, with no check against the DNA. TRBV21-1 is a pseudogene locus. This CDR3 region has 10 residues. This CDR3 is CASPRYGYTF. The DNA of the CDR3 is TGTGCCAGCCCCAGATATGGCTACACCTTC.

The rearrangement joins TRBV11-2 to TRBJ2-1; no clear D gene. CDR1 and CDR2 from the germline V gene are SGHAT and FQNNGV. V shed 5 bases and J shed 0 bases, with 14 bases lying between them. This CDR3 comprises 16 residues. This CDR3 is CASSPPPPFSYNEQFF. CDR3 DNA sequence: TGTGCCAGCAGCCCACCCCCTCCCTTCTCCTACAATGAGCAGTTCTTC.

The V call is TRBV6-5, the J call TRBJ1-2; the D gene is possibly TRBD1 (5 bases). There are 14 residues in the CDR3. Germline V gives CDR1 MNHEY, CDR2 SVGAGI. V was clipped by 3 bases and J by 11 bases, with 19 bases between them. The CDR3 DNA reads TGTGCCAGCAGTTATCGGGACTCTCGGTACGGGTACACCTTC. Residues: CASSYRDSRYGYTF.

The chain is built from TRBV11-2 and TRBJ2-7; TRBD2 matches at 7 bases. This CDR3 has 16 amino acids. The V gene's germline CDR1 is SGHAT and CDR2 FQNNGV. The J segment lost 7 bases and the V segment lost 1 base, leaving 13 bases of the junction unmatched. The CDR3 DNA is TGTGCCAGCAGCTTAGGGTCCGGGGGGACCGGGGGTGAGCAGTACTTC. Translated, it gives CASSLGSGGTGGEQYF.

V usage is TRBV2 and J usage is TRBJ2-7; tentatively, D is TRBD1 or TRBD2 (6 bases each). The V end lost 5 bases, the J end lost 2 bases, and 13 bases lay between the germline ends. CDR3 size: 14 residues. Looked up from germline, CDR1 is SNHLY and CDR2 is FYNNEI. CDR3 amino acids: CASSQEGVTYEQYF. DNA of the CDR3: TGTGCCAGCAGTCAGGAGGGGGTGACCTACGAGCAGTACTTC.

The J gene is TRBJ2-5, the V gene TRBV6-2 or TRBV6-3; 10 nucleotides agree with TRBD1. The J segment lost 4 bases and the V segment lost 6 bases, leaving 20 bases of the junction unmatched. Germline values: CDR1 MNHEY, CDR2 SVGEGT. This CDR3 contains 19 residues. CDR3 nucleotides: TGTGCCAGCAGCCAACTCCCCCGCCACCGGGACAGGGGTACAGAGACCCAGTACTTC. It encodes CASSQLPRHRDRGTETQYF.

The J gene is TRBJ1-2, the V gene TRBV23-1, with 7 bases identical to TRBD1. TRBV23-1 is annotated as an ORF whose role is uncertain. This CDR3 has 15 residues. Losses at the gene ends were 7 bases for V and 6 bases for J; bases not matched to a gene: 14. The CDR3 loop is CASKETDRDQHGYTF. The CDR3 DNA reads TGCGCCAGCAAAGAAACCGACAGGGACCAGCATGGCTACACCTTC.

The chain couples TRBV6-6 to TRBJ1-1; D remains unclear. CDR3 length: 13 residues. CDR1 and CDR2 from the germline V gene are MNHNY and SVGAGI (reference sequence). Deletions cut 2 bases from V and 7 bases from J, with 11 bases between. The CDR3 DNA reads as TGTGCCAGCAGTTACGGGGAAACTAGTGAAGCTTTCTTT. As protein: CASSYGETSEAFF.

The CDR3 nucleotides are TGTGCCAGCAGCTGGGGGACGGCGACGAACAATCAGCCCCAGCATTTT. Its protein product is CASSWGTATNNQPQHF. The chain couples TRBV7-2 to TRBJ1-5; D possibly corresponds to TRBD1 (5 bases). V gave up 4 bases and J gave up 3 bases, with 16 bases separating them. Germline assignment: CDR1 SGHTA and CDR2 FQGNSA. CDR3 length equals 16 residues.

The V call is TRBV9, the J call TRBJ1-4, with unresolved D. The CDR3 length is 14 residues. Looked up from germline, CDR1 is SGDLS and CDR2 is YYNGEE. V was trimmed by 4 bases and J by 7 bases, leaving 14 bases between them. As DNA, the CDR3 is TGTGCCAGCAGCCCCCCAGGTGGTCGTGAAAAACTGTTTTTT. This gives the protein CASSPPGGREKLFF.

V gene TRBV11-3 combines with J gene TRBJ2-7; a possible D gene is TRBD1 (6 bases). This CDR3 contains 13 residues. CDR1 and CDR2 (germline): SGHNT, YENEEA. V dropped 5 bases and J dropped 9 bases, with 17 bases sitting between them. CDR3 sequence: CASSEDNRVRQYF. The CDR3 coding sequence is TGTGCCAGCAGCGAGGACAACAGGGTCAGGCAGTACTTC.

This rearrangement joins TRBV19 to TRBJ2-1; D tentatively reads TRBD1 or TRBD2 (5 bases each). Trimming stripped 7 bases from V and 7 bases from J, with 11 bases between. CDR1 is LNHDA and CDR2 is SQIVND in the germline V gene (reference sequence). The CDR3 consists of 12 residues. The CDR3 DNA is TGTGCCAGTACCGGGACGGGGAATGAGCAGTTCTTC. This gives the protein CASTGTGNEQFF.

This chain connects TRBV13 to TRBJ2-3; D unresolved. The CDR3 length is 13 residues. Trimming stripped 3 bases from V and 2 bases from J, with 6 bases between. Germline assignment: CDR1 PRHDT and CDR2 FYEKMQ (reference sequence). Here the CDR3 reads CASSLRITDTQYF. The CDR3 coding sequence is TGTGCCAGCAGCTTGCGCATCACAGATACGCAGTATTTT.

The chain employs TRBV10-2 and TRBJ2-7; D is uncertain. Between the trimmed V and J ends, which lost 0 bases and 3 bases, there was a span of 12 bases. The germline V gene has CDR1 WSHSY and CDR2 SAAADI. This CDR3 has 15 amino acids. The CDR3 spells CASSESTTVLYEQYF. CDR3 sequence (DNA): TGCGCCAGCAGTGAGTCCACAACAGTCCTCTACGAGCAGTACTTC.

The J gene is TRBJ2-7, the V gene TRBV10-3; TRBD1 agrees at 10 bases. Germline V gives CDR1 ENHRY, CDR2 SYGVKD. CDR3 length: 15 residues. V lost 5 bases, J lost 3 bases, and 7 bases stayed unmatched. The CDR3 protein is CAISQTGGEYYEQYF. The CDR3 nucleotides read TGTGCCATCAGTCAGACAGGGGGCGAGTACTACGAGCAGTACTTC.

The chain recombines TRBV6-1 with TRBJ2-1; tentative D call: TRBD2 (7 bases). Between the trimmed V and J ends, which lost 1 base and 4 bases, there was a span of 11 bases. CDR1 and CDR2 (germline): MNHNS, SASEGT. The CDR3 sequence is 15 residues long. CDR3 sequence: CASSEGGGIYNEQFF. CDR3 DNA sequence: TGTGCCAGCAGTGAAGGGGGGGGCATATACAATGAGCAGTTCTTC.

The genes are TRBV15 and TRBJ2-6; D not resolved. Trimming took 8 bases from V and 1 from J, leaving 6 bases between them. Germline lookup yields CDR1 LNHNV and CDR2 YYDKDF (reference sequence). CDR3 length: 13 residues. The CDR3 nucleotides are TGTGCCACCCGATCATCTGGGGCCAACGTCCTGACTTTC. Amino acid sequence: CATRSSGANVLTF.

The CDR3 DNA follows: TGTGCCACCAGCAGAGTTGGCCTCTACGCTGGGGCTTTCTTT. This encodes CATSRVGLYAGAFF. The chain has TRBV15 and TRBJ1-1; no firm D call. This CDR3 has 14 amino acids. V was shortened by 1 base and J by 11 bases, with 17 bases between the two germline ends. Germline-derived CDR1 and CDR2 are LNHNV and YYDKDF (reference sequence).

The chain carries TRBV6-5 and TRBJ1-1; D unclear. V lost 6 bases and J 0 bases, leaving 5 bases between the germline ends. CDR3 length: 12 residues. Germline-derived CDR1 and CDR2 are MNHEY and SVGAGI. As DNA, the CDR3 is TGTGCCAGCAGCGGACTGAACACTGAAGCTTTCTTT. This sequence encodes CASSGLNTEAFF.

This clone was seen a handful of times. The rearrangement joins TRBV7-6 to TRBJ1-3; 10 bases line up with TRBD1. This CDR3 is 15 amino acids long. Unmatched junction bases numbered 7, after V lost 2 bases and J lost 9 bases. Germline CDR1 reads SGHVS; CDR2 reads FNYEAQ. CDR3 sequence (DNA): TGTGCCAGCAGCTTAAACCGGGACAGGGGAGGCACCATATATTTT. Amino acid sequence: CASSLNRDRGGTIYF.

The chain carries TRBV18 and TRBJ2-1; D is undetermined. V gave up 1 base and J gave up 8 bases, with 9 bases separating them. The CDR3 loop spans 13 amino acids. Germline V CDR1 and CDR2: KGHSH, LQKENI. The CDR3 DNA sequence: TGTGCCAGCTCACCACGATCCCCCCATGAGCAGTTCTTC. This gives the protein CASSPRSPHEQFF.

The chain recombines TRBV6-1 with TRBJ2-1; the D gene is possibly TRBD1 (6 bases). The CDR3 spans 16 residues. Trimming pared 0 bases from V and 7 bases from J, leaving 16 bases between. From germline, CDR1 is MNHNS and CDR2 SASEGT. The CDR3 loop reads CASSEARGKVLNEQFF. The DNA of the CDR3 is TGTGCCAGCAGTGAAGCGAGGGGGAAAGTACTGAATGAGCAGTTCTTC.

The chain combines TRBV19 with TRBJ2-4; tentatively, D is TRBD1 (6 bases). Trimming stripped 4 bases from V and 8 bases from J, with 12 bases between. The CDR3 is made up of 13 amino acids. CDR1 LNHDA and CDR2 SQIVND come from the germline V gene (reference sequence). The CDR3 protein is CASSTGDLDIQYF. The CDR3 DNA is TGTGCCAGTAGTACAGGGGATCTGGACATTCAGTACTTC.

The chain has TRBV29-1 and TRBJ1-1; D ambiguous. The CDR3 loop spans 13 amino acids. V was clipped by 2 bases and J by 0 bases, with 7 bases between them. CDR1 is SQVTM, CDR2 ANQGSEA, per germline. The CDR3 protein is CSVEQQMNTEAFF. In nucleotides, the CDR3 is TGCAGCGTTGAACAGCAGATGAACACTGAAGCTTTCTTT.